One and the same sample provided the 28 T cell receptor beta chains below, sequenced in a study of blood T cell repertoires in COVID-19. The method was immunoSEQ multiplex PCR; TCRdb's version includes in-frame clones alone and lacks a portion of them. The sample has around 230,000 clones, about four fifths seen once. Sample: peripheral blood. The receptor set was obtained from a woman older than 75 with acute or convalescent COVID-19.

This clone was seen a single time. The chain joins TRBV2 to TRBJ2-2, with TRBD2 identical over 12 bases. The V gene's germline CDR1 is SNHLY and CDR2 FYNNEI. The J segment lost 7 bases and the V segment lost 4 bases, leaving 7 bases of the junction unmatched. CDR3 length: 16 residues. CDR3 in amino acids: CASSVASGGASGELFF. The CDR3 DNA follows: TGTGCCAGCAGTGTAGCTAGCGGGGGGGCGAGCGGGGAGCTGTTTTTT.

This chain connects TRBV11-1 to TRBJ2-4; 9 nucleotides line up with TRBD1. The CDR3 sequence is 14 residues long. Germline CDR1 is SGHAT and CDR2 is FQDESV (reference sequence). V shed 5 bases, J shed 5 bases, and the junction held 4 bases outside the gene matches. In DNA form, the CDR3 reads TGTGCCAGCAGCCGGGACAGGGTCCAAAACATTCAGTACTTC. This sequence encodes CASSRDRVQNIQYF.

There are a few counts of this clone. V and J are TRBV5-6 and TRBJ1-4; possibly TRBD1 for D (5 bases). This CDR3 spans 13 amino acids. Per germline, CDR1 SGHDT and CDR2 YYEEEE. V shed 7 bases and J shed 8 bases, with 15 bases lying between them. The CDR3 nucleotides read TGTGCCAGCGGACAAGGGCGGACCGAAAAACTGTTTTTT. Translating it yields CASGQGRTEKLFF.

The chain recombines TRBV18 with TRBJ2-1; 10 bases fit TRBD1. Germline trimming cut 2 bases from V and 12 bases from J; bases unmatched to any gene: 7. Per the germline V gene, CDR1 is KGHSH and CDR2 is LQKENI. The CDR3 length is 14 residues. The CDR3 loop reads CASSPGTGAPGQFF. For the CDR3, the DNA is TGTGCCAGCTCACCAGGGACAGGGGCCCCCGGGCAGTTCTTC.

On this clone: No DNA is shown, since the ends of the CDR3 on it are uncertain; the CDR3 is the one TCRdb lists. The CDR3 protein is CASTSDGGEQYF. V usage is TRBV19 and J usage is TRBJ2-7; the tabulated D call, TRBD2, remains unverified against the DNA. The CDR3 is 12 amino acids long, termini counted. Looked up from germline, CDR1 is LNHDA and CDR2 is SQIVND (reference sequence).

The chain combines TRBV11-3 with TRBJ2-5; no firm D call. The CDR3 runs to 14 residues. Trimming removed 1 base at V and 5 bases at J, with 11 bases between. The germline CDR1 and CDR2 sequences are SGHNT and YENEEA. DNA of the CDR3: TGTGCCAGCAGCTTAGGGTCCCCCGAGGAGACCCAGTACTTC. It specifies CASSLGSPEETQYF.

The gene calls are TRBV7-3 and TRBJ1-2; the match to TRBD1 covers 7 bases. V shed 3 bases and J 6 bases; nucleotides not matched to a gene: 7. The germline gives CDR1 SGHTA, CDR2 FQGTGA. The CDR3 spans 14 residues. CDR3 region: CASSLDRMSDGYTF. The CDR3 nucleotides are TGTGCCAGCAGCTTGGACAGGATGAGTGATGGCTACACCTTC.

This clone has a single count. V is TRBV6-5 and J is TRBJ2-1; 7 nucleotides line up with TRBD2. Looked up from germline, CDR1 is MNHEY and CDR2 is SVGAGI. The CDR3 contains 15 residues. Germline trimming cut 4 bases from V and 2 bases from J; bases unmatched to any gene: 5. In DNA form, the CDR3 reads TGTGCCAGCAGTTTTACTAGCGTTACCTACAATGAGCAGTTCTTC. It is translated as CASSFTSVTYNEQFF.

The chain has TRBV5-4 and TRBJ2-1; tentatively, D is TRBD2 (7 bases). The CDR3 contains 14 residues. Trimming removed 4 bases at V and 10 bases at J, with 18 bases between. Germline V gene sequence: CDR1 SGHNT, CDR2 YYREEE (reference sequence). The CDR3 sequence is CASSRGGAREEQFF. The DNA of the CDR3 is TGTGCCAGCAGCCGTGGGGGGGCCAGAGAAGAGCAGTTCTTC.

The rearrangement joins TRBV19 to TRBJ2-5; D uncertain. The CDR3 extends over 13 amino acids. Trimming pared 4 bases from V and 7 bases from J, leaving 13 bases between. Germline V gene lookup returns CDR1 LNHDA and CDR2 SQIVND (reference sequence). CDR3 in amino acids: CASSTRIAWTQYF. The CDR3 DNA follows: TGTGCCAGTAGTACTAGGATCGCGTGGACCCAGTACTTC.

The chain couples TRBV6-5 to TRBJ2-2, with a weak D call TRBD2 (5 bases). CDR3 size: 15 residues. CDR1 is MNHEY, CDR2 SVGAGI, per germline. Trimming removed 7 bases at V and 7 bases at J, with 19 bases between. The CDR3 here is CASTQPGLASGELFF. The DNA of the CDR3 is TGTGCCAGCACCCAACCGGGATTAGCGAGCGGGGAGCTGTTTTTT.

The genes are TRBV18 and TRBJ1-2; the match to TRBD1 covers 8 bases. The CDR3 consists of 15 residues. Trimming removed 5 bases from V and 4 bases from J; junction bases left unmatched: 9. Germline V gene data show CDR1 as KGHSH and CDR2 as LQKENI. The CDR3 DNA follows: TGTGCCAGCTCAGATAGACAGGGGAGCACCTATGGCTACACCTTC. This gives the protein CASSDRQGSTYGYTF.

The rearrangement links TRBV18 to TRBJ1-1; D not resolved. CDR1 and CDR2 (germline): KGHSH, LQKENI. The V end was cut by 0 bases, the J end by 8 bases, with 16 bases between. This CDR3 has 15 residues. CDR3 nucleotide sequence: TGTGCCAGCTCACCACCGGGCGGGAAAGTGAGCGAAGCTTTCTTT. It encodes CASSPPGGKVSEAFF.

J is TRBJ2-3 and V is TRBV27, with D maybe TRBD1 (6 bases). The germline CDR1 and CDR2 sequences are MNHEY and SMNVEV (reference sequence). The CDR3 has 17 residues. V was trimmed by 3 bases and J by 0 bases, leaving 16 bases between them. CDR3 protein: CASSFFYRDTSTDTQYF. CDR3 bases: TGTGCCAGCAGTTTCTTTTACCGGGACACTAGCACAGATACGCAGTATTTT.

This CDR3 is CASSPLVGQISGNTIYF. The CDR3 DNA reads TGTGCCAGCTCACCACTCGTTGGACAGATCTCTGGAAACACCATATATTTT. The chain combines TRBV18 with TRBJ1-3, with D perhaps matching TRBD1 (6 bases). This CDR3 region has 17 residues. CDR1 and CDR2 from the germline V gene are KGHSH and LQKENI. V lost 1 base to trimming and J lost 0 bases, with 13 bases between them.

V is TRBV27 and J is TRBJ2-5, with TRBD1 as a possible D gene (8 bases). Germline CDR1 is MNHEY and CDR2 is SMNVEV (reference sequence). Trimming cost V 2 bases and J 5 bases, with 18 bases left between them. The CDR3 sequence is 16 residues long. CDR3 DNA: TGTGCCAGCAGTTTAGTCTCCGGACAGGGAGGGGAGACCCAGTACTTC. Translated, it gives CASSLVSGQGGETQYF.

DNA of the CDR3: TGTGCCAGCAGCTTGGGACATCCACTTTACGAGCAGTACTTC. Its translation is CASSLGHPLYEQYF. The chain carries TRBV5-6 and TRBJ2-7, with D unresolved. Germline V CDR1 and CDR2: SGHDT, YYEEEE. This CDR3 has 14 amino acids. The V and J ends lost 0 bases and 4 bases respectively, with 11 bases between them.

This clone was counted between two and nine times. V gene TRBV6-1 combines with J gene TRBJ2-7, with D tentatively TRBD1 (5 bases). Trimming took off 3 bases at V and 3 bases at J, with 6 bases between the two ends. Germline V gives CDR1 MNHNS, CDR2 SASEGT. This CDR3 contains 12 residues. CDR3 DNA sequence: TGTGCCAGCAGTGACAGGGTCTACGAGCAGTACTTC. It specifies CASSDRVYEQYF.

CDR3 in amino acids: CASSETGQGREKLFF. The CDR3 nucleotides are TGTGCCAGCAGCGAGACAGGACAGGGGCGTGAAAAACTGTTTTTT. The chain recombines TRBV13 with TRBJ1-4; 9 positions match TRBD1. J lost 7 bases, V lost 5 bases, and 8 bases had no gene match. This CDR3 is 15 amino acids long. From germline, CDR1 is PRHDT and CDR2 FYEKMQ (reference sequence).

This clone has only a few counts. The rearrangement joins TRBV5-4 to TRBJ1-2; unclear D gene. V shed 0 bases and J shed 5 bases, with 11 bases lying between them. Germline V gene sequence: CDR1 SGHNT, CDR2 YYREEE (reference sequence). The length of the CDR3 is 14 residues. CDR3 protein: CASSLVGRWYGYTF. CDR3 nucleotides: TGTGCCAGCAGCTTGGTAGGGAGGTGGTATGGCTACACCTTC.

This clone was recorded only once. The V call is TRBV6-1, the J call TRBJ1-5, with D possibly TRBD1 on 5 matching bases. Germline-derived CDR1 and CDR2 are MNHNS and SASEGT. CDR3 length equals 17 residues. Trimming pared 3 bases from V and 2 bases from J, leaving 17 bases between. CDR3 region: CASSEDWGDQGNQPQHF. In nucleotides, the CDR3 is TGTGCCAGCAGTGAGGACTGGGGGGATCAAGGCAATCAGCCCCAGCATTTT.

The gene calls are TRBV7-2 and TRBJ2-2; a possible D gene is TRBD1 (7 bases). This CDR3 spans 16 amino acids. V was clipped by 1 base and J by 4 bases, with 13 bases between them. Germline V gene lookup returns CDR1 SGHTA and CDR2 FQGNSA. CDR3 DNA: TGTGCCAGCAGCTTAGGAGGCAGGGGGGCCACCGGGGAGCTGTTTTTT. Its translation is CASSLGGRGATGELFF.

The count of this clone is one. CDR3 region: CASRAQPVDNTEAFF. Here the CDR3 DNA reads TGTGCCAGCAGAGCACAGCCTGTTGATAACACTGAAGCTTTCTTT. The rearrangement joins TRBV9 to TRBJ1-1; the D is unclear. The germline CDR1 and CDR2 sequences are SGDLS and YYNGEE. The V gene lost 5 bases and the J gene lost 2 bases, with 16 bases spanning the gap. The CDR3 is 15 amino acids.

This chain connects TRBV11-2 to TRBJ1-1; D possibly corresponds to TRBD1 (5 bases). CDR3 length: 14 residues. Trimming stripped 2 bases from V and 0 bases from J, with 7 bases between. Looked up from germline, CDR1 is SGHAT and CDR2 is FQNNGV. The CDR3 nucleotides read TGTGCCAGCAGCTTAAACAGGTTGAACACTGAAGCTTTCTTT. Encoded protein: CASSLNRLNTEAFF.

The chain joins TRBV5-8 to TRBJ2-3, with 7 nucleotides matching TRBD2. The CDR3 is 16 residues long. CDR1 SGHTS and CDR2 YDEGEE come from the germline V gene. The V and J ends lost 4 bases and 6 bases, in that order; junction bases with no gene match: 14. Here the CDR3 DNA reads TGTGCCAGCAGCCGCTGGGGCGGGGGATTTTTGGATACGCAGTATTTT. Translating gives CASSRWGGGFLDTQYF.

This sequence joins TRBV11-3 and TRBJ2-2; the D gene is possibly TRBD2 (5 bases). The CDR3 contains 15 residues. Germline V CDR1 and CDR2: SGHNT, YENEEA. V lost 5 bases and J 0 bases, leaving 10 bases between the germline ends. This chain's CDR3 is CASSLDFANTGELFF. The DNA for the CDR3 is TGTGCCAGCAGCCTGGACTTTGCGAACACCGGGGAGCTGTTTTTT.

The chain joins TRBV27 to TRBJ2-4, with D perhaps TRBD1 (5 bases). Germline values: CDR1 MNHEY, CDR2 SMNVEV (reference sequence). The length of the CDR3 is 17 residues. Trimming cost V 5 bases and J 0 bases, with 17 bases left between them. CDR3 nucleotides: TGTGCCAGCAGTCGAAATCAGGACATCCTAGCCAAAAACATTCAGTACTTC. This codes for CASSRNQDILAKNIQYF.

This chain links TRBV2 with TRBJ2-1; D is perhaps TRBD1 (5 bases). In germline, CDR1 is SNHLY, CDR2 FYNNEI. Trimming pared 0 bases from V and 9 bases from J, leaving 9 bases between. CDR3 length equals 13 residues. This chain's CDR3 is CASSEAQGGEQFF. The CDR3 DNA sequence: TGTGCCAGCAGTGAAGCGCAGGGCGGTGAGCAGTTCTTC.